A selection of T cell receptor beta chains follows, all from one sample in a study of OX40 agonist ivuxolimab in advanced cancers. Only in-frame clones appear in the TCRdb table, and some are missing; sequencing was by immunoSEQ multiplex PCR. The sample lists some 130,000 clones; 90% were seen once. The specimen was CD4+ or CD8+ T cells sorted from blood, collected in a trial of the OX40 agonist ivuxolimab. These receptors were collected from an adult with an advanced solid tumor such as melanoma, head and neck, liver or kidney cancer. Each CDR3 is given with its conserved first and last residue. The order of the fields is V gene, clone size, CDR3 length, J gene, D gene, CDR3 DNA, CDR3 protein. A D gene is named only where the DNA matches it firmly. A row's size may be missing; if present it is once, few, many or a size class.

TRBV7-3	few	14	TRBJ2-5	-	TGTGCCAGCAGCTTGGCGGGGGCAGGGGAGACCCAGTACTTC	CASSLAGAGETQYF
TRBV7-2	few	14	TRBJ1-1	-	TGTGCCAGCAGCTTAGGGGGCGGGAACACTGAAGCTTTCTTT	CASSLGGGNTEAFF
TRBV5-4	-	15	TRBJ2-7	TRBD2	TGTGCCAGCAGCTTGGGTCTAGCGGGGACCTACGAGCAGTACTTC	CASSLGLAGTYEQYF
TRBV5-1	-	12	TRBJ2-1	-	TGCGCCAGCAGCTTGGATATCTATGAGCAGTTCTTC	CASSLDIYEQFF
TRBV28	once	14	TRBJ1-2	-	TGTGCCAGCAGTAGAACGGCGGGTAAAGGTGGCTACACCTTC	CASSRTAGKGGYTF
TRBV5-1	-	17	TRBJ2-7	TRBD1	TGCGCCAGCAGCTTGGTCACTGGGACAGGCTGGCCCAACGAGCAGTACTTC	CASSLVTGTGWPNEQYF
TRBV7-2	-	16	TRBJ1-2	TRBD1	TGTGCCAGCAGCTTAGCTCCGGGACAGGGGGCATCTGGCTACACCTTC	CASSLAPGQGASGYTF
TRBV18	once	16	TRBJ2-7	-	TGTGCCAGCTCACCCCCGGGCCAAGGGCCCTCCTACGAGCAGTACTTC	CASSPPGQGPSYEQYF
TRBV5-1	-	15	TRBJ1-4	-	TGCGCCAGCAGCCCGACGGACGGACTTAATGAAAAACTGTTTTTT	CASSPTDGLNEKLFF
TRBV9	-	16	TRBJ1-4	TRBD1	TGTGCCAGCAGCGCAGAACCGGGACAGCCTAATGAAAAACTGTTTTTT	CASSAEPGQPNEKLFF
TRBV6-5	-	15	TRBJ2-7	TRBD1	TGTGCCAGCAGTTACTCGGGGACAGGGGAATACGAGCAGTACTTC	CASSYSGTGEYEQYF
TRBV11-2	-	14	TRBJ2-2	-	TGTGCCAGCATCCTCGACAGGAGCACCGGGGAGCTGTTTTTT	CASILDRSTGELFF
TRBV19	-	14	TRBJ2-1	TRBD2	TGTGCCAGTAGTAATGGGCGGGGGTACGACGAGCAGTTCTTC	CASSNGRGYDEQFF
TRBV2	-	12	TRBJ1-4	TRBD1	TGTGCCAGCAGCTTGGACAGGGAGAAACTGTTTTTT	CASSLDREKLFF
TRBV29-1	-	13	TRBJ2-1	-	TGCAGCGTGTTGCTAGCGATGGGGGATGAGCAGTTCTTC	CSVLLAMGDEQFF
TRBV10-3	-	13	TRBJ2-2	-	TGTGCCATCAGACCGTTAAACACCGGGGAGCTGTTTTTT	CAIRPLNTGELFF
TRBV28	-	16	TRBJ1-2	-	TGTGCCAGCAGTTTATCTGCAGGGCGGGTTAACTATGGCTACACCTTC	CASSLSAGRVNYGYTF
TRBV5-1	-	15	TRBJ2-2	TRBD1	TGCGCCAGCAGCCCTTCACAGGGGGTAGGCGGGGAGCTGTTTTTT	CASSPSQGVGGELFF
TRBV5-1	-	13	TRBJ1-1	TRBD1	TGCGCCAGCAGCCGGGACAGGAAGACTGAAGCTTTCTTT	CASSRDRKTEAFF
TRBV28	-	15	TRBJ1-5	TRBD1	TGTGCCAGCAGTGGGGGACAGGGAGGCAATCAGCCCCAGCATTTT	CASSGGQGGNQPQHF
TRBV4-3	-	15	TRBJ2-7	-	TGCGCCAGCAGAGCATCCCTGGGACAAGGCTACGAGCAGTACTTC	CASRASLGQGYEQYF
TRBV28	-	15	TRBJ2-7	-	TGTGCCAGCAGACCCGCCGGGACGGTAAGCTACGAGCAGTACTTC	CASRPAGTVSYEQYF
TRBV28	once	14	TRBJ1-2	TRBD1	TGTGCCAGCAAAGGGACAGGGGTGAGCGTAGGCTACACCTTC	CASKGTGVSVGYTF
TRBV5-5	-	13	TRBJ2-7	TRBD2	TGTGCTTATCAGCGGGAGGGCCCCTACGAGCAGTACTTC	CAYQREGPYEQYF
TRBV28	-	17	TRBJ2-7	TRBD2	TGTGCCAGCCCTCCCCTAGCGGGAGTTGGATTTTTTTACGAGCAGTACTTC	CASPPLAGVGFFYEQYF
TRBV7-2	-	16	TRBJ2-5	-	TGTGCCAGCAGCCCAAAGGGGGCGGGGGACCAAGAGACCCAGTACTTC	CASSPKGAGDQETQYF
TRBV30	-	14	TRBJ2-7	-	TGTGCCTGGAACAGGCTGGACGAGCATCCGGAGCAGTACTTC	CAWNRLDEHPEQYF
TRBV6-6	-	12	TRBJ2-7	-	TGTGCCAGCAGCCCCGTCCTGCACGAGCAGTACTTC	CASSPVLHEQYF
TRBV11-2	few	15	TRBJ1-5	-	TGTGCCAGCAGCCTTACCAGGGGCAGCAATCAGCCCCAGCATTTT	CASSLTRGSNQPQHF
TRBV21-1	-	15	TRBJ2-3	-	TGTGCCAGCAGCAATCCTAGCGGGAATTCAGATACGCAGTATTTT	CASSNPSGNSDTQYF
TRBV7-8	-	11	TRBJ2-7	-	TGTGCCAGCAGCTTAGTTGGCGAGCAGTACTTC	CASSLVGEQYF
TRBV7-2	few	17	TRBJ2-4	-	TGTGCCAGCAGCTTAGAGTCTAGGAATCTAGCCAAAAACATTCAGTACTTC	CASSLESRNLAKNIQYF
TRBV14	once	14	TRBJ2-5	TRBD2	TGTGCCAGCAGCCCGAGACTAGCGGTGGAGACCCAGTACTTC	CASSPRLAVETQYF
TRBV7-9	-	16	TRBJ2-2	TRBD2	TGTGCCAGCAGCGCGGGACTAGCGGGAGGAACCGGGGAGCTGTTTTTT	CASSAGLAGGTGELFF
TRBV7-3	-	14	TRBJ2-7	TRBD1	TGTGCCAGCAGCCGGACAGGGGGCCCCTTCGAGCAGTACTTC	CASSRTGGPFEQYF
TRBV18	-	14	TRBJ1-1	-	TGTGCCAGCTCACGACCGGACCTATACACTGAAGCTTTCTTT	CASSRPDLYTEAFF